Presented here are 11 T cell receptor beta chains from one specimen sequenced in a study of blood T cell repertoires in COVID-19. Sequencing was performed with immunoSEQ multiplex PCR; in TCRdb, only in-frame clones are kept and a portion is missing. In the table there are 150,000 to 200,000 clones, approximately 90% of which are singletons. The sample was peripheral blood. These receptors came from a woman older than 75 in a cohort sampled during active or convalescent COVID-19.

This sequence joins TRBV6-1 and TRBJ1-5; possibly TRBD1 for D (5 bases). Trimming pared 1 base from V and 0 bases from J, leaving 16 bases between. The CDR3 runs 18 residues. Per the germline V gene, CDR1 is MNHNS and CDR2 is SASEGT. The CDR3: CASSEVPRGAYSNQPQHF. In nucleotides, the CDR3 is TGTGCCAGCAGTGAAGTTCCAAGGGGCGCCTATAGCAATCAGCCCCAGCATTTT.

The V call is TRBV12-5, the J call TRBJ2-1, with TRBD2 as a possible D gene (7 bases). The V end lost 7 bases, the J end lost 6 bases, and 19 bases lay between the germline ends. This CDR3 comprises 15 residues. Germline-derived CDR1 and CDR2 are LGHNT and FRNRAP. The CDR3 DNA reads TGTGCTAGTGCCCTGGGGGCGGGAGTCATCAATGAGCAGTTCTTC. The encoded protein is CASALGAGVINEQFF.

The chain uses TRBV5-4 and TRBJ2-1, with TRBD1 as a possible D gene (7 bases). This CDR3 is built from 16 residues. Per the germline V gene, CDR1 is SGHNT and CDR2 is YYREEE (reference sequence). V was trimmed by 4 bases and J by 8 bases, leaving 22 bases between them. The chain's CDR3 is CASSKGTASGGDEQFF. The CDR3 coding sequence is TGTGCCAGCAGCAAAGGGACAGCCTCCGGGGGCGATGAGCAGTTCTTC.

The gene calls are TRBV10-2 and TRBJ2-1; TRBD2 matches 8 bases. V dropped 7 bases and J dropped 2; count of bases not matched to a gene: 4. Germline loops: CDR1 WSHSY, CDR2 SAAADI. The CDR3 length is 14 residues. As DNA, the CDR3 is TGCGCCAGCAAACTGCGGGGGGCCTACAATGAGCAGTTCTTC. It translates to CASKLRGAYNEQFF.

This rearrangement joins TRBV16 to TRBJ1-4, with D possibly TRBD1 on 6 matching bases. Trimming stripped 4 bases from V and 7 bases from J, with 13 bases between. This CDR3 is 14 amino acids long. Germline V gene data show CDR1 as KGHSY and CDR2 as FQNENV. CDR3: CASSLSAGAEKLFF. The CDR3 nucleotides are TGTGCCAGCAGCCTCTCGGCGGGGGCTGAAAAACTGTTTTTT.

J is TRBJ1-2 and V is TRBV5-6; 9 bases map to TRBD1. This CDR3 has 16 amino acids. The trim removed 4 bases at V and 4 bases at J, leaving 11 bases unmatched. Germline V gene sequence: CDR1 SGHDT, CDR2 YYEEEE. CDR3: CASSKTQGALGYGYTF. As DNA, the CDR3 is TGTGCCAGCAGCAAGACACAGGGGGCGTTGGGCTATGGCTACACCTTC. Based on the CDR3 plus reference TRBV5-6 and TRBJ1-2, the full variable domain is DAGVTQSPTHLIKTRGQQVTLRCSPKSGHDTVSWYQQALGQGPQFIFQYYEEEERQRGNFPDRFSGHQFPNYSSELNVNALLLGDSALYLCASSKTQGALGYGYTFGSGTRLTVV.

The V gene is TRBV9, the J gene TRBJ2-2; possible D gene TRBD2, 5 bases. V was cut by 3 bases and J by 5 bases, with 17 bases left in between. Germline V gives CDR1 SGDLS, CDR2 YYNGEE. CDR3 length: 16 amino acids. CDR3: CASSAAEGFVTGELFF. DNA of the CDR3: TGTGCCAGCAGCGCCGCAGAGGGATTTGTTACCGGGGAGCTGTTTTTT.

In DNA, the CDR3 is TGCGCCAGCAGCTTATCTCAGGGAGGGAATGGCTACACCTTC. It specifies CASSLSQGGNGYTF. The chain combines TRBV5-1 with TRBJ1-2, with a possible D match to TRBD1 (5 bases). Germline CDR1 SGHRS, CDR2 YFSETQ. This CDR3 region has 14 residues. V was pared by 2 bases and J by 6 bases, with 14 bases between.

V and J are TRBV11-2 and TRBJ1-1; D is perhaps TRBD1 (6 bases). Trimming stripped 5 bases from V and 8 bases from J, with 15 bases between. CDR1 is SGHAT and CDR2 is FQNNGV in the germline V gene. The CDR3 extends over 13 amino acids. The CDR3 spells CASSTTYRVEAFF. In DNA form, the CDR3 reads TGTGCCAGCAGCACCACATACAGGGTAGAAGCTTTCTTT. Looking up the rest from reference TRBV11-2 and TRBJ1-1 gives the full variable domain: EAGVAQSPRYKIIEKRQSVAFWCNPISGHATLYWYQQILGQGPKLLIQFQNNGVVDDSQLPKDRFSAERLKGVDSTLKIQPAKLEDSAVYLCASSTTYRVEAFFGQGTRLTVV.

The chain joins TRBV14 to TRBJ1-2; 12 nucleotides agree with TRBD1. The germline CDR1 and CDR2 sequences are SGHDN and FVKESK. The CDR3 runs to 16 residues. V shed 0 bases, J shed 7 bases, and the junction held 6 bases outside the gene matches. CDR3 nucleotides: TGTGCCAGCAGCCAAGATTGGGGGACAGGGGGCCGTGGCTACACCTTC. Translated: CASSQDWGTGGRGYTF.

The rearrangement links TRBV28 to TRBJ1-6; no reliable D call. V dropped 6 bases and J dropped 7 bases, with 13 bases sitting between them. Germline CDR1 MDHEN, CDR2 SYDVKM. There are 14 residues in the CDR3. The CDR3: CASRLEGPNSPLHF. The CDR3 coding sequence is TGTGCCAGCAGGTTGGAGGGCCCAAATTCACCCCTCCACTTT.